A selection of T cell receptor beta chains follows, all from one sample in a study of blood T cells in healthy people across ages. TCRdb passed the 5' RACE reads through MiXCR, listing each CDR3 protein once. The sample holds about 1.1 million distinct CDR3 sequences, 35% to 40% seen once. The sequenced sample consisted of blood. The receptors stem from a man younger than 30 in good health. Both conserved end residues are part of each CDR3. The D gene is left open where the match is weak. Part of the rows lack a size; the others show once, few, many or a class for expanded clones.

TRBV11-2	TRBJ2-5	NA	NA	TGTGCCAGCAGCTTACGCAGCAATTGGGAGACCCAGTACTTC	CASSLRSNWETQYF
TRBV7-2	TRBJ2-1	TRBD2	NA	TGTGCCAGCAGCCCGCGGGGGGCCTCCTACAATGAGCAGTTCTTC	CASSPRGASYNEQFF
TRBV20-1	TRBJ2-7	NA	many	TGCAGTGCTCAAAAGCGTGGGGACTCCTACGAGCAGTACTTC	CSAQKRGDSYEQYF
TRBV10-3	TRBJ2-1	TRBD2	few	TGTGCCACAGGACTAGCGGGGGCCAAAGGCTCCTACAATGAGCAGTTCTTC	CATGLAGAKGSYNEQFF
TRBV20-1	TRBJ2-7	TRBD1	once	TGCAGTGCTGCTGGGGACAGGTCAATATCTTTGAGCTCCTACAATGAGCAGTACTTC	CSAAGDRSISLSSYNEQYF
TRBV4-3	TRBJ1-2	NA	NA	TGCGCCAGCAGCCAAGGGTTATTAGGCGGAACTAACTATGGCTACACCTTC	CASSQGLLGGTNYGYTF
TRBV5-1	TRBJ2-5	TRBD2	few	TGCGCCAGCAGCTCACGTGATAGCGGGGGCCTCCAAGAGACCCAGTACTTC	CASSSRDSGGLQETQYF
TRBV10-3	TRBJ2-2	NA	NA	TGTGCCATCAGGACAGGGAACACCGGGGAGCTGTTTTTT	CAIRTGNTGELFF
TRBV9	TRBJ2-3	NA	NA	TGTGCCAGCAGCGTAGCGAGCGGGGATACGCAGTATTTT	CASSVASGDTQYF
TRBV3-1	TRBJ1-4	TRBD1	medium-sized	TGTGCCAGCAGCCAAGGGACAGGGGCCAGGGTCAGAGCAACTAATGAAAAACTGTTTTTT	CASSQGTGARVRATNEKLFF
TRBV2	TRBJ1-4	NA	NA	TGTGCCAGCAGTGATCTCTGGGTTGCTAATGAAAAACTGTTTTTT	CASSDLWVANEKLFF
TRBV7-9	TRBJ2-5	NA	NA	TGTGCCAGCAGCTTAGCTGGGGCCTCAAATGAGCAGTACTTC	CASSLAGASNEQYF